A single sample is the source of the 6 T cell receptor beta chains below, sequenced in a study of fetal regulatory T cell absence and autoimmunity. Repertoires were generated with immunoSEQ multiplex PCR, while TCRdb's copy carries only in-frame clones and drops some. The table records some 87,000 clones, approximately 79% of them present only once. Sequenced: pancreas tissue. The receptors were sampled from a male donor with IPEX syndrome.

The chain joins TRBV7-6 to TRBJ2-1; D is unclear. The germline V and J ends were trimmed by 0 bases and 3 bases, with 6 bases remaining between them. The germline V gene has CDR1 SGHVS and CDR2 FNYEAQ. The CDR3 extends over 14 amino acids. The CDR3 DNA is TGTGCCAGCAGCTTAGCAGGCGGCTACAATGAGCAGTTCTTC. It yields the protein CASSLAGGYNEQFF.

CDR3 amino acids: CASSLAGTGGGIQYF. CDR3 DNA sequence: TGTGCCAGCAGCTTGGCCGGGACAGGTGGGGGCATTCAGTACTTC. The rearrangement joins TRBV5-6 to TRBJ2-4; 8 nucleotides agree with TRBD1. Germline values: CDR1 SGHDT, CDR2 YYEEEE. V lost 0 bases, J lost 9 bases, and 8 bases stayed unmatched. This CDR3 is built from 15 residues. Drawing the rest from reference TRBV5-6 and TRBJ2-4, the complete variable domain is DAGVTQSPTHLIKTRGQQVTLRCSPKSGHDTVSWYQQALGQGPQFIFQYYEEEERQRGNFPDRFSGHQFPNYSSELNVNALLLGDSALYLCASSLAGTGGGIQYFGAGTRLSVL.

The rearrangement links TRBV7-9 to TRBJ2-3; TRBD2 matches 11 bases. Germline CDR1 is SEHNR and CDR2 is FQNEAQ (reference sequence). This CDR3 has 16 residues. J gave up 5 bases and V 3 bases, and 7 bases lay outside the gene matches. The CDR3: CASSLVAGGPGDTQYF. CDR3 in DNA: TGTGCCAGCAGCTTGGTAGCGGGAGGGCCGGGAGATACGCAGTATTTT.

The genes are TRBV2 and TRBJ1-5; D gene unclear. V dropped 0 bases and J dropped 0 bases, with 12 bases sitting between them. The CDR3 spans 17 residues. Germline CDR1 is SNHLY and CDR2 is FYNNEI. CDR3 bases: TGTGCCAGCAGTGAAGCAGACTTTTGGGGTAGCAATCAGCCCCAGCATTTT. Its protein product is CASSEADFWGSNQPQHF.

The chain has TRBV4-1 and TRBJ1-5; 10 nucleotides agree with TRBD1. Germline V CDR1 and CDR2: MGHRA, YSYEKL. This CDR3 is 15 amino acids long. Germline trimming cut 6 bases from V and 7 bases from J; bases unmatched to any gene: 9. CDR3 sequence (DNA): TGCGCCAGCAGTCCGGACAGGGGGGCAAAACAGCCCCAGCATTTT. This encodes CASSPDRGAKQPQHF.

CDR3 nucleotide sequence: TGTGCCAGCAGCTTTGACTTGAGCGGGGGGGCCTTAGACAATGAGCAGTTCTTC. This sequence encodes CASSFDLSGGALDNEQFF. This sequence joins TRBV5-6 and TRBJ2-1; 10 bases line up with TRBD2. V shed 2 bases and J 5 bases; nucleotides not matched to a gene: 13. The CDR3 length is 18 residues. In germline, CDR1 is SGHDT, CDR2 YYEEEE.